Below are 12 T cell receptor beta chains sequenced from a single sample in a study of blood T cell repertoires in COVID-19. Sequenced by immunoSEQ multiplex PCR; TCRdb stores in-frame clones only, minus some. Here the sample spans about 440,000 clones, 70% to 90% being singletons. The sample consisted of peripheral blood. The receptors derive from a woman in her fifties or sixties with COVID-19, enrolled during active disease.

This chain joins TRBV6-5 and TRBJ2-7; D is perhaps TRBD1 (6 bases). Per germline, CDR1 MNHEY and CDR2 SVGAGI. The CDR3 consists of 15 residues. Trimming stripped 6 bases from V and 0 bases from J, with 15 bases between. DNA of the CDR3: TGTGCCAGCAGGCTCCCCAGGGACACCTCCTACGAGCAGTACTTC. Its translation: CASRLPRDTSYEQYF.

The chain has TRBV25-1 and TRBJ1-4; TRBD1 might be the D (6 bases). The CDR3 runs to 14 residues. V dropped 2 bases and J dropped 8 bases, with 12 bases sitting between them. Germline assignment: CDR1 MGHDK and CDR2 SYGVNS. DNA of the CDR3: TGTGCCAGCAGTGAACAGGGCGGGGGCGAAAAACTGTTTTTT. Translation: CASSEQGGGEKLFF.

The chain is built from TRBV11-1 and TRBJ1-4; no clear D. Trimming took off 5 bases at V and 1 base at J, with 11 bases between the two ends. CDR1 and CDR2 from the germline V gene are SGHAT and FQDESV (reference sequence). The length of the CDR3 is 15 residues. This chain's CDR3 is CASSVNGETNEKLFF. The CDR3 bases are TGTGCCAGCAGCGTTAACGGGGAAACTAATGAAAAACTGTTTTTT.

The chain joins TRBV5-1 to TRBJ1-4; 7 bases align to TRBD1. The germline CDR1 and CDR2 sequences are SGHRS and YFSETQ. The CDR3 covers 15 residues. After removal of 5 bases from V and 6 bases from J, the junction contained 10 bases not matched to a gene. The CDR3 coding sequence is TGCGCCAGCAGTCTGAATACAGGGGTCGATGAAAAACTGTTTTTT. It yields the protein CASSLNTGVDEKLFF.

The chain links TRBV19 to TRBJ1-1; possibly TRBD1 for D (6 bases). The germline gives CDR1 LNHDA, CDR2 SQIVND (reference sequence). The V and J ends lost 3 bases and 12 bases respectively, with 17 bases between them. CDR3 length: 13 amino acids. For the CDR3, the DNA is TGTGCCAGTAGTATCTGGGGGCGCAACCCCCCTTTCTTT. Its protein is CASSIWGRNPPFF. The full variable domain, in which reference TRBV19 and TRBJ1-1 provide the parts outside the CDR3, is DGGITQSPKYLFRKEGQNVTLSCEQNLNHDAMYWYRQDPGQGLRLIYYSQIVNDFQKGDIAEGYSVSREKKESFPLTVTSAQKNPTAFYLCASSIWGRNPPFFGQGTRLTVV.

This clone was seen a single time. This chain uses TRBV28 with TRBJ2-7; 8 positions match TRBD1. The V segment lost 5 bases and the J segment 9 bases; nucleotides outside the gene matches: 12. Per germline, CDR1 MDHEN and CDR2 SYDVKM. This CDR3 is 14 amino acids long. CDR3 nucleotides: TGTGCCAGCAGTCACCGGGACGCAGGACAGGGGCAGTACTTC. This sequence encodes CASSHRDAGQGQYF.

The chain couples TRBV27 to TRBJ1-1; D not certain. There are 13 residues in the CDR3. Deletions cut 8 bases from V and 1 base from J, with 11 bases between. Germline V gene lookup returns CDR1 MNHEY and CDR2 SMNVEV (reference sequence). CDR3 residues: CASHQVSNTEAFF. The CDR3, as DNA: TGTGCCAGCCATCAGGTTTCGAACACTGAAGCTTTCTTT.

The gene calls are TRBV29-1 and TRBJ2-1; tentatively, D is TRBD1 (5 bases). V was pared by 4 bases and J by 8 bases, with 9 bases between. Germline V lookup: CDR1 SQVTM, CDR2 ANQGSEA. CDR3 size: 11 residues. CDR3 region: CSVGTRDEQFF. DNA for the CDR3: TGCAGCGTTGGGACACGCGATGAGCAGTTCTTC.

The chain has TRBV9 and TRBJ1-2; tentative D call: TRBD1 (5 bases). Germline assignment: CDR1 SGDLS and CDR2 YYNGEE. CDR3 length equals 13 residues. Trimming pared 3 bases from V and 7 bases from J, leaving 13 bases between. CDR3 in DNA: TGTGCCAGCAGCGGACAGCCTCCGGGTGGCTACACCTTC. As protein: CASSGQPPGGYTF.

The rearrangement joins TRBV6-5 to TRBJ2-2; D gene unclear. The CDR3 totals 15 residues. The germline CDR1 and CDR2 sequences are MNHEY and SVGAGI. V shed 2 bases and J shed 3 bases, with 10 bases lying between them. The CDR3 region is CASSYTTVHTGELFF. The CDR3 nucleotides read TGTGCCAGCAGTTACACTACGGTTCACACCGGGGAGCTGTTTTTT.

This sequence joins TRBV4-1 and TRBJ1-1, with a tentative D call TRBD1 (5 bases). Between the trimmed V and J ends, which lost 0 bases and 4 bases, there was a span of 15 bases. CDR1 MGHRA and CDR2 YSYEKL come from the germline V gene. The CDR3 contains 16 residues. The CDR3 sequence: CASSQDRGGISTEAFF. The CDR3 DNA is TGCGCCAGCAGCCAAGATCGCGGGGGAATATCCACTGAAGCTTTCTTT.

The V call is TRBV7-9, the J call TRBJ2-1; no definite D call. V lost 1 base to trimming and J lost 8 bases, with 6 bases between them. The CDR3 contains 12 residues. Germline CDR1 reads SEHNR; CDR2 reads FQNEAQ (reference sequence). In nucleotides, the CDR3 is TGTGCCAGCAGCTTAGTAGTCTATGAGCAGTTCTTC. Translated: CASSLVVYEQFF.